The 30 T cell receptor beta chains below come from one sample, sequenced in a study of T cells after yellow fever vaccination. MiXCR, run by TCRdb on the 5' RACE reads, gives a single entry per CDR3 protein. The sample has 500,000 to 650,000 distinct CDR3 sequences, roughly 12% seen once. Sequenced material: PBMCs, taken on the day of the yellow fever booster vaccination. The receptors shown here come from a man aged 30-40 years who received the YFV17D yellow fever vaccine.

The table lists this clonotype with a few counts. In nucleotides, the CDR3 is TGTGCCAGCAGCAAATCAAGGGCGGCGGAGCCCCAGCATTTT. Translated: CASSKSRAAEPQHF. V gene TRBV6-2 or TRBV6-3 combines with J gene TRBJ1-5; D is unresolved. The V end lost 6 bases, the J end lost 8 bases, and 17 bases lay between the germline ends. Germline assignment: CDR1 MNHEY and CDR2 SVGEGT. CDR3 length: 14 amino acids.

V gene TRBV9 combines with J gene TRBJ1-2, with 10 positions matching TRBD1. CDR3 length equals 13 residues. The J segment lost 8 bases and the V segment lost 4 bases, leaving 5 bases of the junction unmatched. CDR1 and CDR2 (germline): SGDLS, YYNGEE. The CDR3 DNA reads as TGTGCCAGCAGCCTTGGGACAGGGGAAGGCTACACCTTC. Translating gives CASSLGTGEGYTF. Full variable domain (outside the CDR3, taken from reference TRBV9 and TRBJ1-2): DSGVTQTPKHLITATGQRVTLRCSPRSGDLSVYWYQQSLDQGLQFLIQYYNGEERAKGNILERFSAQQFPDLHSELNLSSLELGDSALYFCASSLGTGEGYTFGSGTRLTVV.

The chain joins TRBV6-2 or TRBV6-3 to TRBJ2-1; 8 nucleotides match TRBD2. Germline V CDR1 and CDR2: MNHEY, SVGEGT. The CDR3 has 16 residues. The trim removed 7 bases at V and 8 bases at J, leaving 16 bases unmatched. CDR3 loop: CASTPLRGELPDEQFF. CDR3 bases: TGTGCCAGCACTCCCTTGCGGGGGGAATTACCCGATGAGCAGTTCTTC.

The chain carries TRBV6-1 and TRBJ2-7, with 8 bases fitting TRBD1. This CDR3 has 14 amino acids. Germline values: CDR1 MNHNS, CDR2 SASEGT. V was clipped by 6 bases and J by 6 bases; unmatched bases: 10. CDR3: CASSPGQDLLEQYF. The CDR3 DNA is TGTGCCAGCAGCCCGGGACAGGACCTCCTCGAGCAGTACTTC.

The chain has TRBV27 and TRBJ2-7; D is perhaps TRBD2 (6 bases). The CDR3 runs to 15 residues. The V gene lost 1 base and the J gene lost 4 bases, with 14 bases spanning the gap. Per the germline V gene, CDR1 is MNHEY and CDR2 is SMNVEV (reference sequence). CDR3 sequence: CASSLFAGMVYEQYF. In DNA form, the CDR3 reads TGTGCCAGCAGTTTATTTGCGGGAATGGTTTACGAGCAGTACTTC.

V is TRBV20-1 and J is TRBJ2-7; TRBD1 matches at 7 bases. Germline V gene data show CDR1 as DFQATT and CDR2 as SNEGSKA (reference sequence). The V and J ends lost 3 bases and 1 base, in that order; junction bases with no gene match: 15. This CDR3 comprises 17 residues. The CDR3 DNA reads as TGCAGTGCTAGTCTCCCCGGGACAGCGAGGCGTTCCTACGAGCAGTACTTC. Protein: CSASLPGTARRSYEQYF.

J is TRBJ2-1 and V is TRBV7-2; D is ambiguous. Trimming removed 2 bases at V and 8 bases at J, with 13 bases between. Germline V gene sequence: CDR1 SGHTA, CDR2 FQGNSA. This CDR3 has 14 residues. The DNA of the CDR3 is TGTGCCAGCAGCTTAAACGGGCTCTTGGATGAGCAGTTCTTC. It translates to CASSLNGLLDEQFF. The whole variable domain, remainder taken from reference TRBV7-2 and TRBJ2-1, is GAGVSQSPSNKVTEKGKDVELRCDPISGHTALYWYRQSLGQGLEFLIYFQGNSAPDKSGLPSDRFSAERTGGSVSTLTIQRTQQEDSAVYLCASSLNGLLDEQFFGPGTRLTVL.

In its sample, this clonotype was seen many times. The chain carries TRBV4-3 and TRBJ2-7; unclear D gene. V was trimmed by 0 bases and J by 6 bases, leaving 15 bases between them. Germline V lookup: CDR1 LGHNA, CDR2 YSLEER. The CDR3 is 15 residues long. CDR3 protein: CASSQDLGPAVEQYF. As DNA, the CDR3 is TGCGCCAGCAGCCAAGATTTAGGTCCGGCAGTCGAGCAGTACTTC.

The table lists this clonotype with a few counts. This chain links TRBV20-1 with TRBJ2-7; TRBD1 matches 7 bases. Germline assignment: CDR1 DFQATT and CDR2 SNEGSKA (reference sequence). CDR3 length: 14 amino acids. The junction had 10 bases not matched to a gene; V was cut back by 3 bases and J by 5 bases. CDR3 nucleotides: TGCAGTGCTAGCCCTACGACAGGGCTCGACGAGCAGTACTTC. Residues: CSASPTTGLDEQYF.

In nucleotides, the CDR3 is TGTGCCATCAGTGAGCCAGCGGGAGTCGGGGATACGCAGTATTTT. Encoded protein: CAISEPAGVGDTQYF. V usage is TRBV10-3 and J usage is TRBJ2-3; 8 bases are a match to TRBD2. The CDR3 runs to 15 residues. Trimming took 2 bases from V and 6 from J; bases not matched to a gene: 7. Germline V lookup: CDR1 ENHRY, CDR2 SYGVKD.

CDR3 in amino acids: CASSLVGVNEQYF. In nucleotides, the CDR3 is TGCGCCAGCAGCTTGGTAGGGGTCAACGAGCAGTACTTC. The J gene is TRBJ2-7, the V gene TRBV5-1; weak D call: TRBD1 (5 bases). With 0 bases removed from V and 5 bases from J, the gap between germline ends came to 9 bases. CDR1 SGHRS and CDR2 YFSETQ come from the germline V gene. The CDR3 loop spans 13 amino acids. The variable domain in full, completed from reference TRBV5-1 and TRBJ2-7, reads KAGVTQTPRYLIKTRGQQVTLSCSPISGHRSVSWYQQTPGQGLQFLFEYFSETQRNKGNFPGRFSGRQFSNSRSEMNVSTLELGDSALYLCASSLVGVNEQYFGPGTRLTVT.

The rearrangement links TRBV11-2 to TRBJ2-7, with 7 bases matching TRBD1. The CDR3 contains 16 residues. Germline V gives CDR1 SGHAT, CDR2 FQNNGV. V was clipped by 3 bases and J by 7 bases; unmatched bases: 15. The DNA of the CDR3 is TGTGCCAGCAGCTTTCATGGTGGACAGGCCCTGCGGGAGCAGTACTTC. Protein: CASSFHGGQALREQYF.

Many counts were recorded for this clonotype. The chain is built from TRBV29-1 and TRBJ2-5, with D unresolved. Germline CDR1 is SQVTM and CDR2 is ANQGSEA. The V and J ends lost 4 bases and 1 base respectively, with 13 bases between them. The CDR3 contains 14 residues. In DNA, the CDR3 is TGCAGCGTTGCCAGATATGACACCCAAGAGACCCAGTACTTC. Its protein product is CSVARYDTQETQYF. The full variable domain, its missing parts supplied by reference TRBV29-1 and TRBJ2-5, is SAVISQKPSRDICQRGTSLTIQCQVDSQVTMMFWYRQQPGQSLTLIATANQGSEATYESGFVIDKFPISRPNLTFSTLTVSNMSPEDSSIYLCSVARYDTQETQYFGPGTRLLVL.

The genes are TRBV5-1 and TRBJ2-1; a weak D match, TRBD1 (6 bases). Trimming took off 0 bases at V and 7 bases at J, with 11 bases between the two ends. Germline V gene sequence: CDR1 SGHRS, CDR2 YFSETQ. CDR3 length: 14 residues. The CDR3 loop is CASSLDREWNEQFF. The CDR3 DNA follows: TGCGCCAGCAGCTTGGACAGGGAATGGAATGAGCAGTTCTTC.

This clonotype has ten or more counts. The rearrangement uses TRBV25-1 and TRBJ2-5; D is unresolved. The CDR3 contains 11 residues. CDR1 and CDR2 (germline): MGHDK, SYGVNS. V lost 10 bases, J lost 2 bases, and 8 bases lay in between. In DNA form, the CDR3 reads TGTGCCACTGGCCAGCAAGAGACCCAGTACTTC. The encoded protein is CATGQQETQYF.

The chain links TRBV13 to TRBJ2-2; maybe TRBD1 (7 bases). The CDR3 length is 15 residues. The V end lost 5 bases, the J end lost 6 bases, and 16 bases lay between the germline ends. Germline lookup yields CDR1 PRHDT and CDR2 FYEKMQ (reference sequence). The CDR3 reads CASSKTLRGAGELFF. The CDR3 DNA sequence: TGTGCCAGCAGCAAGACTCTCAGGGGGGCCGGGGAGCTGTTTTTT.

This clonotype appeared a few times. The chain couples TRBV7-2 to TRBJ2-1, with 9 bases that match TRBD1. The CDR3 loop spans 14 amino acids. Per the germline V gene, CDR1 is SGHTA and CDR2 is FQGNSA. After removal of 3 bases from V and 10 bases from J, the junction contained 7 bases not matched to a gene. The CDR3 here is CASSFASGTGEQFF. CDR3 DNA: TGTGCCAGCAGCTTTGCCTCCGGGACAGGGGAGCAGTTCTTC.

The J gene is TRBJ1-5, the V gene TRBV6-1; 11 bases align to TRBD1. There are 15 residues in the CDR3. In germline, CDR1 is MNHNS, CDR2 SASEGT. The V and J ends lost 6 bases and 7 bases, in that order; junction bases with no gene match: 8. The CDR3 region has the DNA TGTGCCAGCAGGACGGACAGGGGGCGAGGCCAGCCCCAGCATTTT. As protein: CASRTDRGRGQPQHF.

This clonotype was seen more than once but under ten times. J is TRBJ2-4 and V is TRBV30; no clear D gene. Germline CDR1 and CDR2: GTSNPN and SVGIG (reference sequence). This CDR3 spans 13 amino acids. Trimming stripped 0 bases from V and 0 bases from J, with 3 bases between. This chain's CDR3 is CAWSVLAKNIQYF. In nucleotides, the CDR3 is TGTGCCTGGAGTGTGCTAGCCAAAAACATTCAGTACTTC.

This clonotype was detected a few times. This sequence joins TRBV7-2 and TRBJ2-1; TRBD2 aligns across 9 bases. The CDR3 loop spans 15 amino acids. From germline, CDR1 is SGHTA and CDR2 FQGNSA. The V gene end was trimmed by 5 bases and the J gene end by 9 bases; junction bases not matched to a gene: 11. The CDR3 sequence is CASSGMAGGLTEQFF. CDR3 DNA sequence: TGTGCCAGCAGCGGAATGGCGGGAGGGCTGACTGAGCAGTTCTTC.

This clonotype has a count of ten or more. The chain recombines TRBV29-1 with TRBJ2-7; D is ambiguous. The CDR3 consists of 12 residues. CDR1 and CDR2 from the germline V gene are SQVTM and ANQGSEA. Trimming pared 5 bases from V and 2 bases from J, leaving 10 bases between. This chain's CDR3 is CSVIRSPYEQYF. The CDR3 nucleotides are TGCAGCGTTATACGGAGCCCCTACGAGCAGTACTTC.

Of note for this clonotype: The junction departs from germline at one end; a sequencing error may be responsible. The gene calls are TRBV20-1 and TRBJ2-7; 8 bases agree with TRBD2. Germline CDR1 reads DFQATT; CDR2 reads SNEGSKA (reference sequence). This CDR3 region has 16 residues. The chain's CDR3 is CCASPGGGGGQYEQYF. CDR3 nucleotide sequence: TGCTGTGCTAGTCCGGGGGGGGGAGGAGGACAATACGAGCAGTACTTC.

This clonotype was detected a few times. This chain links TRBV20-1 with TRBJ2-5, with D possibly TRBD2 on 5 matching bases. Per germline, CDR1 DFQATT and CDR2 SNEGSKA (reference sequence). The CDR3 runs 11 residues. V shed 3 bases and J shed 3 bases, with 5 bases lying between them. Here the CDR3 DNA reads TGCAGTGCTAGCGGGAAAGAGACCCAGTACTTC. Translating it yields CSASGKETQYF.

Ten or more counts support this clonotype. The chain is built from TRBV12-3 or TRBV12-4 and TRBJ1-5; a possible D gene is TRBD1 (6 bases). Trimming removed 6 bases at V and 11 bases at J, with 17 bases between. The CDR3 consists of 13 residues. The CDR3 region has the DNA TGTGCCAGCAGCCCAGGACAGTCCACGACCCAGCATTTT. Its translation: CASSPGQSTTQHF.

The CDR3 loop reads CASSTSGSSTYEQYF. CDR3 DNA: TGTGCCAGCAGTACTAGCGGGAGCTCCACCTACGAGCAGTACTTC. The chain is built from TRBV9 and TRBJ2-7, with 11 bases that match TRBD2. V gave up 5 bases and J gave up 2 bases; unmatched junction bases: 6. Per germline, CDR1 SGDLS and CDR2 YYNGEE. The CDR3 extends over 15 amino acids.

This clonotype showed up just a few times. The CDR3: CASSTGTGGIGQYF. The CDR3 DNA follows: TGTGCCAGCAGCACCGGGACAGGGGGCATTGGGCAGTATTTT. The chain carries TRBV6-1 and TRBJ2-3; 12 bases are shared with TRBD1. This CDR3 has 14 amino acids. CDR1 and CDR2 (germline): MNHNS, SASEGT. With 6 bases clipped from V and 11 bases from J, the junction kept 9 bases outside the gene matches.

The rearrangement uses TRBV6-1 and TRBJ2-1; TRBD2 matches 7 bases. V gave up 11 bases and J gave up 0 bases; unmatched junction bases: 13. The CDR3 runs to 16 residues. CDR1 is MNHNS and CDR2 is SASEGT in the germline V gene. CDR3 residues: CAVRRGSGSSYNEQFF. CDR3 DNA sequence: TGTGCCGTACGGCGGGGGTCCGGTAGCTCCTACAATGAGCAGTTCTTC.

With respect to this clonotype: An end of the junction differs from the germline gene, which may be a read error. The chain has TRBV6-2 or TRBV6-3 and TRBJ2-7; tentatively, D is TRBD1 (6 bases). The germline gives CDR1 MNHEY, CDR2 SVGEGT. The CDR3 runs to 14 residues. Here the CDR3 reads CASSIQGSSHEQYF. The CDR3 coding sequence is TGTGCCAGCAGCATACAGGGAAGCTCCCACGAGCAGTACTTC.

CDR3 sequence reads: CSVEGVRAAASYNEQFF. In DNA, the CDR3 is TGCAGCGTTGAAGGCGTAAGGGCGGCCGCGTCCTACAATGAGCAGTTCTTC. The J gene is TRBJ2-1, the V gene TRBV29-1, with D uncertain. V dropped 1 base and J dropped 1 base, with 17 bases sitting between them. Per germline, CDR1 SQVTM and CDR2 ANQGSEA. The CDR3 consists of 17 residues.

In this sample, this clonotype turned up a few times. The rearrangement links TRBV20-1 to TRBJ2-4; 9 bases match TRBD1. J lost 8 bases, V lost 5 bases, and 7 bases had no gene match. The CDR3 runs to 13 residues. From germline, CDR1 is DFQATT and CDR2 SNEGSKA (reference sequence). Here the CDR3 reads CSALQGATDIQYF. As DNA, the CDR3 is TGCAGTGCTTTACAGGGGGCTACGGACATTCAGTACTTC.